The clone carrying this T cell receptor (beta chain) was found many times. This sample stems from a study of CD8 T cells in ankylosing spondylitis. Trimming at V came to 5 bases and at J to 6 bases, leaving 10 bases not matched to a gene. The CDR3 contains 14 residues. TCRdb used MiXCR to reprocess the 5' RACE reads, holding one entry per CDR3 protein. Found here are roughly 97,000 distinct CDR3 sequences, about 7.7% of them singletons; the top ten hold 8.5% to 10%. The sequence was collected from a male donor with ankylosing spondylitis or in good health (not recorded which). The rearrangement uses TRBV12-3 or TRBV12-4 and TRBJ2-7; TRBD1 matches at 7 bases. The sequencing sample was made of blood, either unsorted or a sorted T cell fraction (not recorded which). This CDR3 is CASSRQGPQGEQYF. DNA for the CDR3: TGTGCCAGCAGTCGACAGGGCCCCCAGGGCGAGCAGTACTTC.